Listed below are T cell receptor beta chains from one sample, sequenced in a study of blood T cell repertoires in COVID-19. Profiled with immunoSEQ multiplex PCR; TCRdb holds only in-frame clones, not every one. The table lists about 150,000 clones, 87% of them singletons, with about 4.1% in the top ten. The specimen sequenced was peripheral blood. Every receptor here comes from a woman in her sixties or seventies with active or convalescent COVID-19. Both conserved end residues are part of each CDR3. A D gene is named only where the DNA matches it firmly. Where a row states a size, it is once, few, many or the class of an expanded clone; other rows omit it.

>-|TRBJ2-2|-|TRBV19
TGTGCCAGTAGTCCCCTAGCTATACGGGGGTCCGGGGAGCTGTTTTTT
CASSPLAIRGSGELFF
>-|TRBJ2-1|-|TRBV7-2
TGTGCCAGCAGCTTAGGCACACTTGTTCCGGGTGAGCAGTTCTTC
CASSLGTLVPGEQFF
>TRBD1|TRBJ2-7|-|TRBV7-2
TGTGCCAGCAGCGTACAGGGGGCCATCACCTACGAGCAGTACTTC
CASSVQGAITYEQYF
>-|TRBJ1-1|-|TRBV7-2
TGTGCCAGCAGCTTAGGGGGGCTTGAAGCTTTCTTT
CASSLGGLEAFF
>-|TRBJ2-7|-|TRBV7-2
TGTGCCAGCAGCCTGGGGACTCAGCCGAACGAGCAGTACTTC
CASSLGTQPNEQYF
>-|TRBJ1-1|-|TRBV5-4
TGTGCCAGCAGCTACCACGGGGGGAAGGTGAACACTGAAGCTTTCTTT
CASSYHGGKVNTEAFF
>TRBD1|TRBJ1-5|-|TRBV19
TGTGCCAGTAGTAACGACAGGGGAAGCTCCAATCAGCCCCAGCATTTT
CASSNDRGSSNQPQHF
>TRBD1|TRBJ1-6|-|TRBV27
TGTGCCAGCAGTTCAACAGGGGGCAGTTCACCCCTCCACTTT
CASSSTGGSSPLHF
>TRBD1|TRBJ1-1|-|TRBV7-9
TGTGCCAGCAGCTTAGGACAGGGGCGGGAAGCTTTCTTT
CASSLGQGREAFF
>-|TRBJ2-2|-|TRBV9
TGTGCCAGCAGCGTAGGGCCCGGGGAGCTGTTTTTT
CASSVGPGELFF
>TRBD2|TRBJ2-3|-|TRBV11-3
TGTGCCAGCAGCCCTAGCGGGGGGGCCCAAGATACGCAGTATTTT
CASSPSGGAQDTQYF
>TRBD2|TRBJ2-7|once|TRBV2
TGTGCCAGCAGCGCCGGGACTAGCGGGTCCTACGAGCAGTACTTC
CASSAGTSGSYEQYF
>TRBD1|TRBJ1-2|-|TRBV9
TGTGCCAGCAGCCCCGACAGGGGTGGCTACACCTTC
CASSPDRGGYTF
>-|TRBJ2-7|-|TRBV9
TGTGCCAGCAGCGTAGACCCAGACATAACCTACGAGCAGTACTTC
CASSVDPDITYEQYF
>TRBD1|TRBJ2-6|-|TRBV5-1
TGCGCCAGCAGCTTGTGGGCAACAGGGGGCGTAGGGGCCAACGTCCTGACTTTC
CASSLWATGGVGANVLTF
>-|TRBJ2-3|-|TRBV14
TGTGCCAGCAGCCCTGCTGGCGGGGTATCTAGCACAGATACGCAGTATTTT
CASSPAGGVSSTDTQYF
>TRBD1|TRBJ2-1|-|TRBV5-1
TGCGCCAGCAGCCCACAACAGGGGGCTCTATACAATGAGCAGTTCTTC
CASSPQQGALYNEQFF
>-|TRBJ1-2|-|TRBV7-2
TGTGCCAGCAGCGCACAACAGATGCCAGTCTATGGCTACACCTTC
CASSAQQMPVYGYTF
>TRBD1|TRBJ1-1|-|TRBV6-5
TGTGCCAGCAGTTCCTCCGACAGGGGCACTGAAGCTTTCTTT
CASSSSDRGTEAFF
>TRBD1|TRBJ1-6|-|TRBV6-1
TGTGCCAGCAGTGGGGGAGACAGGGAAGGGCAGAATTCACCCCTCCACTTT
CASSGGDREGQNSPLHF
>-|TRBJ2-5|-|TRBV4-3
TGCGCCAGCAGCCAAGACAGGGGCTCCAACCAAGAGACCCAGTACTTC
CASSQDRGSNQETQYF
>TRBD1|TRBJ1-2|-|TRBV2
TGTGCCAGCAGTGGACAGGGAATTGACGGCTACACCTTC
CASSGQGIDGYTF
>-|TRBJ1-1|-|TRBV14
TGTGCCAGCAGCCAAGTTCCAGGTTCGAACACTGAAGCTTTCTTT
CASSQVPGSNTEAFF
>TRBD2|TRBJ2-2|-|TRBV2
TGTGCCAGCAGTACTACTAGCGGGGCAACCACCGGGGAGCTGTTTTTT
CASSTTSGATTGELFF
>-|TRBJ1-1|-|TRBV4-2
TGTGCCAGCAGCCAAGAACAGGGCTTGAACACTGAAGCTTTCTTT
CASSQEQGLNTEAFF
>-|TRBJ1-5|-|TRBV19
TGTGCCAGTAGTATTCAAGGGGTCGGAGGCAATCAGCCCCAGCATTTT
CASSIQGVGGNQPQHF
>-|TRBJ2-3|-|TRBV6-6
TGTGCCAGCAGTTACTCGGGCGTAGCAGATACGCAGTATTTT
CASSYSGVADTQYF
>-|TRBJ1-6|-|TRBV6-6
TGTGCCAGCAGTTACCGGGGGGTTAATTCACCCCTCCACTTT
CASSYRGVNSPLHF
>TRBD1|TRBJ1-2|-|TRBV18
TGTGCCAGCTCGCATCGGACAGGGGATGGCTACACCTTC
CASSHRTGDGYTF
>TRBD2|TRBJ2-7|-|TRBV3-1/TRBV3-2
TGTGCCAGCAGCCAAGAGGGCAAGCGGGGGGGCCTGGGCGAGCAGTACTTC
CASSQEGKRGGLGEQYF
>-|TRBJ1-2|-|TRBV18
TGTGCCAGCTCACCGAACGCGGTTGGGGAGCGTGGCTACACCTTC
CASSPNAVGERGYTF
>-|TRBJ1-5|-|TRBV24-1
TGTGCCACCTCAACTCTTAGCGCCTGGAGAAGTCAGCCCCAGCATTTT
CATSTLSAWRSQPQHF
>-|TRBJ1-2|-|TRBV29-1
TGCAGCGTGGTGGAACAGCACTATGGCTACACCTTC
CSVVEQHYGYTF
>TRBD2|TRBJ2-7|once|TRBV27
TGTGCCAGCAGTTTAGCGGGGGGGGCCTACGAGCAGTACTTC
CASSLAGGAYEQYF
>-|TRBJ1-1|-|TRBV18
TGTGCCAGCTCACCACCGTTCGGAGGGACTGGGAACACTGAAGCTTTCTTT
CASSPPFGGTGNTEAFF
>-|TRBJ1-4|once|TRBV15
TGTGCCACCAGCAGAGATCGGCGGGGAGGCGATGAAAAACTGTTTTTT
CATSRDRRGGDEKLFF
>-|TRBJ1-5|-|TRBV28
TGTGCCAGCAGGACTCTGATCAATCAGCCCCAGCATTTT
CASRTLINQPQHF
>TRBD1|TRBJ2-7|-|TRBV6-5
TGTGCCAGCAGGCCGACAGGGGGGAGCTCCTACGAGCAGTACTTC
CASRPTGGSSYEQYF
>-|TRBJ2-1|-|TRBV5-1
TGCGCCAGCAGCTTGCAGGGTAACTTCTACAATGAGCAGTTCTTC
CASSLQGNFYNEQFF
>TRBD2|TRBJ2-1|-|TRBV7-3
TGTGCCAGCAGCTTAAGCGGGGGGAACTACAATGAGCAGTTCTTC
CASSLSGGNYNEQFF
>TRBD2|TRBJ2-3|-|TRBV19
TGTGCCAGTAGTATGTCGGGACTAGCGGGGGGACTGCGCACAGATACGCAGTATTTT
CASSMSGLAGGLRTDTQYF
>TRBD1|TRBJ1-2|-|TRBV10-3
TGTGCCATCAGCGGGACAGGGGAAAGTGGCTACACCTTC
CAISGTGESGYTF
>TRBD1|TRBJ1-2|-|TRBV19
TGTGCCAGTAGCCATCCCGGGACAGCCACTTTAGCATATGGCTACACCTTC
CASSHPGTATLAYGYTF
>TRBD1|TRBJ2-7|-|TRBV7-7
TGTGCTAGCAGCCATGGACAGGGGGGCGAGCAGTACTTC
CASSHGQGGEQYF
>-|TRBJ1-3|-|TRBV30
TGTGCCTGGAGCGCAGGGTCAGGATCTGGAAACACCATATATTTT
CAWSAGSGSGNTIYF